This entry lists 4 T cell receptor beta chains sequenced from one sample in a study of T cell responses to AZD1222 COVID-19 vaccine. Assay: immunoSEQ multiplex PCR; the TCRdb copy retains only in-frame clones and omits some. Of some 61,000 clones in the sample, about 90% were seen once. The sequenced sample was peripheral blood, obtained on day 0 of AZD1222 vaccination. These receptors all stem from an adult in good health.

The gene calls are TRBV7-3 and TRBJ2-3, with a possible D match to TRBD2 (7 bases). From germline, CDR1 is SGHTA and CDR2 FQGTGA. The CDR3 has 17 residues. Deletions cut 4 bases from V and 2 bases from J, with 19 bases between. The DNA for the CDR3 is TGTGCCAGCAGCTCTGGCTCGGGGGGCTGGGACACAGATACGCAGTATTTT. It yields the protein CASSSGSGGWDTDTQYF.

The chain is built from TRBV7-2 and TRBJ2-5; 11 bases line up with TRBD2. The CDR3 covers 16 residues. The J segment lost 4 bases and the V segment lost 4 bases, leaving 8 bases of the junction unmatched. Germline CDR1 is SGHTA and CDR2 is FQGNSA. This chain's CDR3 is CASSSRVAGGVETQYF. CDR3 sequence (DNA): TGTGCCAGCAGCTCCCGGGTAGCGGGAGGGGTAGAGACCCAGTACTTC.

The gene calls are TRBV11-2 and TRBJ2-5, with D perhaps assigned TRBD1 or TRBD2 (5 bases each). Per germline, CDR1 SGHAT and CDR2 FQNNGV. V dropped 1 base and J dropped 5 bases, with 11 bases sitting between them. The CDR3 has 14 amino acids. DNA for the CDR3: TGTGCCAGCAGCTTAGGGGACCAGAGGGAGACCCAGTACTTC. It encodes CASSLGDQRETQYF.

The chain combines TRBV2 with TRBJ2-7, with TRBD2 identical over 13 bases. The CDR3 consists of 15 residues. The V and J ends lost 3 bases and 2 bases, in that order; junction bases with no gene match: 1. Germline V CDR1 and CDR2: SNHLY, FYNNEI. The CDR3 protein is CASSEGTSGAYEQYF. In DNA form, the CDR3 reads TGTGCCAGCAGTGAGGGGACTAGCGGGGCCTACGAGCAGTACTTC.